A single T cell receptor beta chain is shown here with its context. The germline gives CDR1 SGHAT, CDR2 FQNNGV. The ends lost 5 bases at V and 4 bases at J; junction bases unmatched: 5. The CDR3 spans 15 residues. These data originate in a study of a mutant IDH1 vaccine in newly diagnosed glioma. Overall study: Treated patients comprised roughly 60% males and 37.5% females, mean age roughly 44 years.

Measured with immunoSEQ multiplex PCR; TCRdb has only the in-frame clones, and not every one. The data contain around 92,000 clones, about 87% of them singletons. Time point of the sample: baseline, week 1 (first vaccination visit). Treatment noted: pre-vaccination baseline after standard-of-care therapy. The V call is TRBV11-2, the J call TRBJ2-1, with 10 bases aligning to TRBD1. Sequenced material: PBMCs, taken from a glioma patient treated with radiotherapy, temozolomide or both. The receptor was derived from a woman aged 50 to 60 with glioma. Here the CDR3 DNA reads TGTGCCAGCAGCCAAGGACAGGGGGTTTACAATGAGCAGTTCTTC. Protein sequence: CASSQGQGVYNEQFF.